Each of the 27 T cell receptor beta chains below was sequenced from the same sample in a study of blood T cell repertoires in COVID-19. Profiling relied on immunoSEQ multiplex PCR, and the TCRdb table lists in-frame clones only, not all of them. Of roughly 62,000 clones listed, more than 65% are singletons. Sequencing was done on a sample of peripheral blood. Receptor source: a human donor in a cohort sampled during active COVID-19.

The rearrangement joins TRBV3-1 (or the pseudogene TRBV3-2) to TRBJ1-2; D gene ambiguous. CDR1 is LGHDT, CDR2 YNNKEL, per germline (reference sequence). Trimming cost V 5 bases and J 8 bases, with 9 bases left between them. This CDR3 spans 11 amino acids. The CDR3 here is CASSSGGGYTF. DNA for the CDR3: TGTGCCAGCAGCTCCGGCGGGGGCTACACCTTC.

The rearrangement uses TRBV5-4 and TRBJ2-3, with 8 nucleotides matching TRBD1. J lost 2 bases, V lost 4 bases, and 3 bases had no gene match. The germline CDR1 and CDR2 sequences are SGHNT and YYREEE (reference sequence). CDR3 size: 14 residues. CDR3 protein: CASSRDRYTDTQYF. DNA for the CDR3: TGTGCCAGCAGCCGGGACAGGTACACAGATACGCAGTATTTT.

The chain uses TRBV23-1 and TRBJ1-1, with D possibly TRBD1 on 6 matching bases. TRBV23-1 is assigned to the ORF class and has an uncertain function. The V gene lost 0 bases and the J gene lost 2 bases, with 10 bases spanning the gap. The CDR3 has 15 residues. The CDR3 sequence is CASSQSQQGNTEAFF. CDR3 DNA: TGCGCCAGCAGTCAATCTCAACAGGGAAACACTGAAGCTTTCTTT.

The rearrangement joins TRBV28 to TRBJ2-3; possible D gene TRBD2, 5 bases. The V gene lost 6 bases and the J gene lost 3 bases, with 19 bases spanning the gap. The CDR3 has 16 amino acids. The germline V gene has CDR1 MDHEN and CDR2 SYDVKM. Here the CDR3 reads CASSRAGVARTDTQYF. CDR3 DNA: TGTGCCAGCAGCCGCGCCGGGGTAGCAAGAACAGATACGCAGTATTTT.

The CDR3 loop is CAISEAGGGEQFF. Here the CDR3 DNA reads TGTGCCATCAGTGAGGCTGGCGGGGGGGAGCAGTTCTTC. The chain recombines TRBV10-3 with TRBJ2-1; 8 bases match TRBD2. This CDR3 spans 13 amino acids. Germline CDR1 ENHRY, CDR2 SYGVKD. V gave up 2 bases and J gave up 10 bases; unmatched junction bases: 4.

The gene calls are TRBV7-9 and TRBJ1-1; TRBD1 matches at 10 bases. The J segment lost 4 bases and the V segment lost 7 bases, leaving 9 bases of the junction unmatched. In germline, CDR1 is SEHNR, CDR2 FQNEAQ (reference sequence). This CDR3 is built from 15 residues. CDR3 loop: CASIGTGEGRTEAFF. The CDR3 DNA sequence: TGTGCCAGCATCGGGACAGGGGAAGGTCGCACTGAAGCTTTCTTT.

The CDR3 region is CASSSLASGGPGQFF. The CDR3 coding sequence is TGCGCCAGCAGCTCATTAGCGTCGGGGGGGCCGGGGCAGTTCTTC. The chain is built from TRBV5-1 and TRBJ2-1; 8 nucleotides match TRBD2. V dropped 3 bases and J dropped 12; count of bases not matched to a gene: 14. Per the germline V gene, CDR1 is SGHRS and CDR2 is YFSETQ. This CDR3 has 15 amino acids.

The chain joins TRBV18 to TRBJ1-1; 9 nucleotides line up with TRBD1. The CDR3 is 17 amino acids. Germline CDR1 is KGHSH and CDR2 is LQKENI. The junction had 12 bases not matched to a gene; V was cut back by 2 bases and J by 5 bases. For the CDR3, the DNA is TGTGCCAGCTCACCATTGGGACAGGGAGTGAGGGGGACTGAAGCTTTCTTT. Amino acids: CASSPLGQGVRGTEAFF.

The CDR3 DNA reads TGTGCCAGCAGCCGACTAGCCTACAATGAGCAGTTCTTC. Its protein is CASSRLAYNEQFF. The chain joins TRBV28 to TRBJ2-1; maybe TRBD2 (6 bases). The CDR3 consists of 13 residues. V was trimmed by 6 bases and J by 2 bases, leaving 8 bases between them. CDR1 MDHEN and CDR2 SYDVKM come from the germline V gene.

The gene calls are TRBV18 and TRBJ1-3; tentatively, D is TRBD1 (5 bases). The CDR3 length is 16 residues. Trimming stripped 3 bases from V and 9 bases from J, with 21 bases between. Germline CDR1 reads KGHSH; CDR2 reads LQKENI. Here the CDR3 reads CASSPDVGGLYSTIYF. In nucleotides, the CDR3 is TGTGCCAGCTCACCGGACGTCGGGGGGTTGTACTCCACCATATATTTT. The whole variable domain, remainder taken from reference TRBV18 and TRBJ1-3, is NAGVMQNPRHLVRRRGQEARLRCSPMKGHSHVYWYRQLPEEGLKFMVYLQKENIIDESGMPKERFSAEFPKEGPSILRIQQVVRGDSAAYFCASSPDVGGLYSTIYFGEGSWLTVV.

This chain links TRBV6-2 or TRBV6-3 with TRBJ1-3; D gene uncertain. With 5 bases removed from V and 4 bases from J, the gap between germline ends came to 18 bases. The germline CDR1 and CDR2 sequences are MNHEY and SVGEGT. The CDR3 extends over 16 amino acids. CDR3 bases: TGTGCCAGCAGTCGTCATGTACCTAGTCAAGGAAACACCATATATTTT. Translation: CASSRHVPSQGNTIYF.

This clone occurred many times. This chain uses TRBV24-1 with TRBJ1-2; 9 bases are a match to TRBD1. Losses at the gene ends were 4 bases for V and 9 bases for J; bases not matched to a gene: 11. CDR3 length: 15 amino acids. Germline-derived CDR1 and CDR2 are KGHDR and SFDVKD. The CDR3 DNA sequence: TGTGCCACCAGTGACTCCGGACAGGGGAGCTCTCGCTACACCTTC. Its protein is CATSDSGQGSSRYTF.

This clone was counted a single time. J is TRBJ2-1 and V is TRBV5-6, with D hard to call. The CDR3 length is 13 residues. The germline CDR1 and CDR2 sequences are SGHDT and YYEEEE. The germline V and J ends were trimmed by 4 bases and 6 bases, with 11 bases remaining between them. The CDR3: CASSAVAFNEQFF. CDR3 nucleotides: TGTGCCAGCAGCGCGGTGGCGTTCAATGAGCAGTTCTTC.

The chain couples TRBV15 to TRBJ1-1; possible D gene TRBD1, 5 bases. The CDR3 is 13 amino acids. The V end was cut by 4 bases, the J end by 1 base, with 7 bases between. From germline, CDR1 is LNHNV and CDR2 YYDKDF (reference sequence). The CDR3 sequence is CATSKTGNTEAFF. DNA of the CDR3: TGTGCCACCAGCAAAACAGGGAACACTGAAGCTTTCTTT. The variable domain in full, with the rest retrieved from reference TRBV15 and TRBJ1-1, is DAMVIQNPRYQVTQFGKPVTLSCSQTLNHNVMYWYQQKSSQAPKLLFHYYDKDFNNEADTPDNFQSRRPNTSFCFLDIRSPGLGDTAMYLCATSKTGNTEAFFGQGTRLTVV.

The V call is TRBV19, the J call TRBJ2-2; D is undetermined. The germline gives CDR1 LNHDA, CDR2 SQIVND (reference sequence). The CDR3 sequence is 16 residues long. V gave up 4 bases and J gave up 4 bases, with 16 bases separating them. CDR3 sequence: CASSTRLLSGTGELFF. The CDR3 DNA is TGTGCCAGTAGTACTCGTCTTCTTTCGGGCACCGGGGAGCTGTTTTTT.

V and J are TRBV10-1 and TRBJ2-1, with TRBD2 matching over 10 bases. The CDR3 length is 16 residues. CDR1 and CDR2 (germline): WNHNN, SYGVQD (reference sequence). The V gene end was trimmed by 3 bases and the J gene end by 7 bases; junction bases not matched to a gene: 9. The CDR3 is CASSDSGLAVRNEQFF. The CDR3 DNA sequence: TGCGCCAGCAGTGACTCCGGACTAGCGGTGAGGAATGAGCAGTTCTTC.

CDR3 nucleotide sequence: TGTGCCAGTAGAGATGTAGGGGGAAGCACTGAAGCTTTCTTT. It yields the protein CASRDVGGSTEAFF. V gene TRBV19 combines with J gene TRBJ1-1; possibly TRBD1 for D (6 bases). The germline V gene has CDR1 LNHDA and CDR2 SQIVND (reference sequence). This CDR3 is built from 14 residues. V lost 6 bases, J lost 4 bases, and 15 bases lay in between.

The genes are TRBV15 and TRBJ1-4, with D possibly TRBD1 on 5 matching bases. CDR3 length: 15 amino acids. The V gene's germline CDR1 is LNHNV and CDR2 YYDKDF (reference sequence). The V gene lost 4 bases and the J gene lost 8 bases, with 17 bases spanning the gap. CDR3 bases: TGTGCCACCAGCACCCAGGGAGGGTTATACGAAAAACTGTTTTTT. This encodes CATSTQGGLYEKLFF.

The chain combines TRBV2 with TRBJ1-4; 7 bases are shared with TRBD1. The CDR3 has 16 residues. Per germline, CDR1 SNHLY and CDR2 FYNNEI. The junction had 11 bases not matched to a gene; V was cut back by 5 bases and J by 5 bases. CDR3 sequence reads: CASSPWGGTVNEKLFF. The DNA of the CDR3 is TGTGCCAGCAGTCCTTGGGGCGGGACAGTCAATGAAAAACTGTTTTTT.

The rearrangement joins TRBV12-3 or TRBV12-4 to TRBJ2-5; 7 positions match TRBD1. The CDR3 runs 13 residues. Trimming took 5 bases from V and 7 from J; bases not matched to a gene: 7. CDR3 in amino acids: CASSGWTGGTQYF. The CDR3 DNA follows: TGTGCCAGCAGTGGATGGACAGGTGGGACCCAGTACTTC.

CDR3 sequence: CASSKGAPGGFGANVLTF. The CDR3 DNA reads as TGTGCCAGCAGCAAAGGAGCCCCTGGGGGCTTTGGGGCCAACGTCCTGACTTTC. V and J are TRBV21-1 and TRBJ2-6; no check of the table's D call, TRBD1, against the DNA was made. TRBV21-1 is an annotated pseudogene. CDR3 length: 18 residues.

CDR3 sequence reads: CASSVGGVGETQYF. As DNA, the CDR3 is TGTGCCAGCAGCGTCGGGGGGGTTGGAGAGACCCAGTACTTC. The chain couples TRBV11-1 to TRBJ2-5; 8 bases are shared with TRBD2. This CDR3 comprises 14 residues. V lost 5 bases, J lost 4 bases, and 6 bases stayed unmatched. CDR1 and CDR2 (germline): SGHAT, FQDESV (reference sequence).

The CDR3 is CATSDSPAGGSLSSYNEQFF. DNA of the CDR3: TGTGCCACCAGTGACTCCCCGGCAGGGGGTAGTCTAAGCTCCTACAATGAGCAGTTCTTC. The chain employs TRBV24-1 and TRBJ2-1; 7 bases are a match to TRBD1. Germline loops: CDR1 KGHDR, CDR2 SFDVKD. The CDR3 extends over 20 amino acids. The trim removed 4 bases at V and 0 bases at J, leaving 17 bases unmatched.

The chain links TRBV5-1 to TRBJ1-2; no clear D gene. The CDR3 contains 14 residues. Germline CDR1 and CDR2: SGHRS and YFSETQ. V lost 1 base to trimming and J lost 3 bases, with 10 bases between them. As DNA, the CDR3 is TGCGCCAGCAGCTTGATTCCGTCCTACTATGGCTACACCTTC. It specifies CASSLIPSYYGYTF.

This sequence joins TRBV4-1 and TRBJ2-1; D perhaps matches TRBD2 (6 bases). Between the trimmed V and J ends, which lost 1 base and 4 bases, there was a span of 17 bases. Germline assignment: CDR1 MGHRA and CDR2 YSYEKL. The CDR3 spans 17 residues. The CDR3 here is CASSQVSAGSPYNEQFF. CDR3 nucleotides: TGCGCCAGCAGCCAAGTCTCGGCGGGGTCTCCTTACAATGAGCAGTTCTTC.

V gene TRBV7-2 combines with J gene TRBJ2-2; D unclear. V was cut by 1 base and J by 4 bases, with 10 bases left in between. The germline CDR1 and CDR2 sequences are SGHTA and FQGNSA. This CDR3 is built from 15 residues. CDR3 bases: TGTGCCAGCAGCTTAGATGCTCTACGCACCGGGGAGCTGTTTTTT. Residues: CASSLDALRTGELFF.

The genes are TRBV25-1 and TRBJ2-1, with 14 bases fitting TRBD2. Trimming cost V 8 bases and J 4 bases; bases outside gene matches: 1. Germline CDR1 reads MGHDK; CDR2 reads SYGVNS. This CDR3 comprises 14 residues. The CDR3 DNA is TGTGCCAGCGGGACTAGCGGGAGATACAATGAGCAGTTCTTC. This gives the protein CASGTSGRYNEQFF.